The next 7 T cell receptor beta chains were all read from a single sample in a study of blood T cell repertoires in COVID-19. Using immunoSEQ multiplex PCR, the repertoire was profiled, and TCRdb retains in-frame clones only, with some absent. The sample shows some 66,000 clones, approximately 82% of them seen only once. The sequenced material came from peripheral blood. The receptor set was obtained from a man in his 60s with acute or convalescent COVID-19.

CDR3 in DNA: TGTGCCAGCAGCTTAAGACTAGCGGGGGGGAACCACTGGGGGACCCAGTACTTC. Translation gives CASSLRLAGGNHWGTQYF. The V gene is TRBV7-2, the J gene TRBJ2-5; 14 bases are a match to TRBD2. Germline loops: CDR1 SGHTA, CDR2 FQGNSA. The ends lost 2 bases at V and 7 bases at J; junction bases unmatched: 12. The CDR3 extends over 18 amino acids.

The chain joins TRBV7-6 to TRBJ2-3; 8 nucleotides line up with TRBD2. Germline V gives CDR1 SGHVS, CDR2 FNYEAQ. The CDR3 runs to 20 residues. The V segment lost 4 bases and the J segment 1 base; nucleotides outside the gene matches: 19. The CDR3 sequence is CASSSRARGGSVPRTDTQYF. CDR3 bases: TGTGCCAGCAGCTCCAGGGCTCGGGGGGGCTCAGTCCCTCGCACAGATACGCAGTATTTT.

This clone was detected only a few times. The chain uses TRBV29-1 and TRBJ1-1; possibly TRBD1 for D (5 bases). Germline CDR1 and CDR2: SQVTM and ANQGSEA. The V and J ends lost 0 bases and 10 bases respectively, with 12 bases between them. The CDR3 is 12 amino acids. The CDR3 loop is CSVEDAGGLAFF. The DNA for the CDR3 is TGCAGCGTTGAAGATGCGGGGGGTTTAGCTTTCTTT.

This sequence joins TRBV6-1 and TRBJ1-5; 9 bases fit TRBD1. The CDR3 runs 16 residues. Per germline, CDR1 MNHNS and CDR2 SASEGT. The junction had 7 bases not matched to a gene; V was cut back by 4 bases and J by 3 bases. CDR3 in amino acids: CASSGQGVGYNQPQHF. The DNA for the CDR3 is TGTGCCAGCAGTGGACAGGGGGTCGGTTACAATCAGCCCCAGCATTTT.

This clone was recorded only once. The conserved phenylalanine or tryptophan normally closing the CDR3 is absent here, so this likely arose from a read error. No DNA is shown, since the ends of the CDR3 on it are uncertain; the CDR3 is the one TCRdb lists. V usage is TRBV2 and J usage is TRBJ1-1; TRBD1 is the table's D call and was not checked against the DNA. Germline CDR1 SNHLY, CDR2 FYNNEI. The CDR3 contains 12 residues when both ends are counted. The CDR3 protein is CASSERGRTGAI.

The genes are TRBV6-6 and TRBJ1-1, with 7 bases fitting TRBD1. The CDR3 totals 13 residues. Germline-derived CDR1 and CDR2 are MNHNY and SVGAGI (reference sequence). V lost 5 bases and J lost 5; bases outside the gene matches: 5. The CDR3 DNA reads TGTGCCAGCAGTCGACAGGGAGGTACTGAAGCTTTCTTT. It codes for CASSRQGGTEAFF.

This clone is a singleton in its sample. V usage is TRBV5-6 and J usage is TRBJ2-7; 7 nucleotides line up with TRBD1. This CDR3 has 15 amino acids. V was clipped by 0 bases and J by 3 bases; unmatched bases: 6. Germline V lookup: CDR1 SGHDT, CDR2 YYEEEE. The CDR3: CASSLGSDRSYEQYF. CDR3 sequence (DNA): TGTGCCAGCAGCTTGGGTTCGGACAGGAGCTACGAGCAGTACTTC.